Sequencing of this T cell receptor beta chain was carried out in a study of OX40 agonist ivuxolimab in advanced cancers. TCRdb's copy holds only in-frame clones and misses some; the assay was immunoSEQ multiplex PCR. Of around 76,000 clones listed, around 90% are singletons. The V gene lost 2 bases and the J gene lost 1 base, with 12 bases spanning the gap. Germline values: CDR1 MNHNY, CDR2 SVGAGI (reference sequence). This CDR3 is 15 amino acids long. This TCR was sampled from an adult with an advanced solid tumor such as melanoma, head and neck, liver or kidney cancer. Sequencing used CD4+ or CD8+ T cells sorted from blood, obtained in a trial of the OX40 agonist ivuxolimab. The V call is TRBV6-6, the J call TRBJ2-7; TRBD1 is a possible D gene (6 bases). CDR3 region: CASSYLDRRSYEQYF. Written as DNA, the CDR3 is TGTGCCAGCAGTTACCTTGACAGGAGATCCTACGAGCAGTACTTC.